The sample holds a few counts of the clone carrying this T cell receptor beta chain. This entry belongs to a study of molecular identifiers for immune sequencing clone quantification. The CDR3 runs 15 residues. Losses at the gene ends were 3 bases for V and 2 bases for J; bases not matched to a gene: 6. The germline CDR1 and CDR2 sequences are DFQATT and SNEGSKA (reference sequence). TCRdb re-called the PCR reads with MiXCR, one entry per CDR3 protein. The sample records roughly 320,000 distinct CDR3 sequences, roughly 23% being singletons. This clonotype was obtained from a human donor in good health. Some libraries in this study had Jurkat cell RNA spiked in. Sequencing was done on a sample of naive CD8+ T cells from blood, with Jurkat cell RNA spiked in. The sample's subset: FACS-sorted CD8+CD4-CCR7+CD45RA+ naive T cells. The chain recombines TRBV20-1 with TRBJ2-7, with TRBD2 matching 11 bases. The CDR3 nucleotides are TGCAGTGCTAGGGAATTAGCGGGAGGGACCTACGAGCAGTACTTC. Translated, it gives CSARELAGGTYEQYF.